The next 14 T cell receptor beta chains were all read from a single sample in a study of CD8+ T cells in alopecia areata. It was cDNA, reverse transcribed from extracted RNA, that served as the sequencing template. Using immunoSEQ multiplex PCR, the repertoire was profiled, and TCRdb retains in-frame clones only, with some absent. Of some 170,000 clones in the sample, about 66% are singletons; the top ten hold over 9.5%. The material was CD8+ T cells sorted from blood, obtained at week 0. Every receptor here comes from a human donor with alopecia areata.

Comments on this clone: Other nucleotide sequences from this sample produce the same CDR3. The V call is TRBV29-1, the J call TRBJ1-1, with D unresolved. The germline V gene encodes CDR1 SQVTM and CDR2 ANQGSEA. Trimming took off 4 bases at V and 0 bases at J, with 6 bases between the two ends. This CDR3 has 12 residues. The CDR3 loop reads CSVGRLNTEAFF. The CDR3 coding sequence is TGCAGCGTTGGACGGTTGAACACTGAAGCTTTCTTT.

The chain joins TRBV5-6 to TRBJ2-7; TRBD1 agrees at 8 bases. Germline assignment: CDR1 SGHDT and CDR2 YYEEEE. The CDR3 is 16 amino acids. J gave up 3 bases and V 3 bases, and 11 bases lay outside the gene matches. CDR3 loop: CASSSTPGQDHYEQYF. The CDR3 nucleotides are TGTGCCAGCAGCTCAACCCCGGGACAGGATCACTACGAGCAGTACTTC.

CDR3 amino acids: CASSRHEAAHTPYEQYF. The CDR3 DNA reads as TGTGCCAGCAGCAGGCATGAGGCAGCTCACACCCCCTACGAGCAGTACTTC. V is TRBV7-9 and J is TRBJ2-7; D gene ambiguous. CDR3 size: 17 residues. Per the germline V gene, CDR1 is SEHNR and CDR2 is FQNEAQ (reference sequence). Trimming stripped 5 bases from V and 2 bases from J, with 22 bases between.

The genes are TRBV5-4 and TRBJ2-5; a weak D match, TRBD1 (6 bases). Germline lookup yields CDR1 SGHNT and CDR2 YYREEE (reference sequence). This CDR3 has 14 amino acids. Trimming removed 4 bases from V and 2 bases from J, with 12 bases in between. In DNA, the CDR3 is TGTGCCAGCAGCCCCGACAGGAAACAAGAGACCCAGTACTTC. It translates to CASSPDRKQETQYF. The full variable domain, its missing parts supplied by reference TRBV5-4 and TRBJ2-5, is ETGVTQSPTHLIKTRGQQVTLRCSSQSGHNTVSWYQQALGQGPQFIFQYYREEENGRGNFPPRFSGLQFPNYSSELNVNALELDDSALYLCASSPDRKQETQYFGPGTRLLVL.

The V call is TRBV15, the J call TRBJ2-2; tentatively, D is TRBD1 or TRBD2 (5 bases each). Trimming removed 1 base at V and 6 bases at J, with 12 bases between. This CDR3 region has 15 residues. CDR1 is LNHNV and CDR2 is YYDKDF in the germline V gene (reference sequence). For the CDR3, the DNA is TGTGCCACCAGCAGAGGATGGGGGTTACCCGGGGAGCTGTTTTTT. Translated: CATSRGWGLPGELFF. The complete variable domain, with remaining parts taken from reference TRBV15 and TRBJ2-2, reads DAMVIQNPRYQVTQFGKPVTLSCSQTLNHNVMYWYQQKSSQAPKLLFHYYDKDFNNEADTPDNFQSRRPNTSFCFLDIRSPGLGDTAMYLCATSRGWGLPGELFFGEGSRLTVL.

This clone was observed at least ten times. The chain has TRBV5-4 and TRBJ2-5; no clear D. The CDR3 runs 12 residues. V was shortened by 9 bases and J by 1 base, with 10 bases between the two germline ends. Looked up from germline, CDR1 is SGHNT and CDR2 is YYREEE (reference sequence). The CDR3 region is CATFDTQETQYF. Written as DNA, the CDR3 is TGTGCCACCTTTGACACCCAAGAGACCCAGTACTTC.

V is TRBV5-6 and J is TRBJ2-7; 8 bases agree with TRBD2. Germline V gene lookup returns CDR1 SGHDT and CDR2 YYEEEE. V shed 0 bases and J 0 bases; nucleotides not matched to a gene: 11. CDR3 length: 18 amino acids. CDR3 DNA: TGTGCCAGCAGCTTGGAAAGGAAGCGGGGGTCCTACTCCTACGAGCAGTACTTC. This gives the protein CASSLERKRGSYSYEQYF.

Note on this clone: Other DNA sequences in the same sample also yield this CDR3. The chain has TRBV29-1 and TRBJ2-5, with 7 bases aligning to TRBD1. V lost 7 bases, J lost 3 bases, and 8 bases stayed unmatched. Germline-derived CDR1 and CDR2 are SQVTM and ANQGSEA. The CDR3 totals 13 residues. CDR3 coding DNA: TGCAGCGCTGCAGGGGGAAGTGAAGAGACCCAGTACTTC. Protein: CSAAGGSEETQYF.

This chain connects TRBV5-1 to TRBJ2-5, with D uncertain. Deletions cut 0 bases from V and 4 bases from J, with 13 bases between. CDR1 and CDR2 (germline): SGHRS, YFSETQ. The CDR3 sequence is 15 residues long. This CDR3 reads CASSLAVAVGETQYF. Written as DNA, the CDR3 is TGCGCCAGCAGCTTGGCCGTCGCTGTAGGAGAGACCCAGTACTTC.

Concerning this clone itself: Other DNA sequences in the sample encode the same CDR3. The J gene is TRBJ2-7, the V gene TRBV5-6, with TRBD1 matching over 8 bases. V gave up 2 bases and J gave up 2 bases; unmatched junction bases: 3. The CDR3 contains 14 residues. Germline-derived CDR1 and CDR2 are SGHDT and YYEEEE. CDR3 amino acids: CASSLGTGAYEQYF. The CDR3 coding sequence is TGTGCCAGCAGCTTAGGGACAGGCGCCTACGAGCAGTACTTC.

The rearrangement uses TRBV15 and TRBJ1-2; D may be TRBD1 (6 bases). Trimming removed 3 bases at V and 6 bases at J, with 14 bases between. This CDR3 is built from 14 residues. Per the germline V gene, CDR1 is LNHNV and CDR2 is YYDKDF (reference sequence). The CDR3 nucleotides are TGTGCCACCAGCAGCCCCGAGGGGGGTAATGGCTACACCTTC. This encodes CATSSPEGGNGYTF.

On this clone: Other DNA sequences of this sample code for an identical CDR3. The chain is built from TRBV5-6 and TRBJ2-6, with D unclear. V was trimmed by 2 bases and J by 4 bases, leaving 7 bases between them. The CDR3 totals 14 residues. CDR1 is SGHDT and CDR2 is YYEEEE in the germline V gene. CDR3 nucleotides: TGTGCCAGCAGCTTTGGTACAGGGGCCAACGTCCTGACTTTC. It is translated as CASSFGTGANVLTF.

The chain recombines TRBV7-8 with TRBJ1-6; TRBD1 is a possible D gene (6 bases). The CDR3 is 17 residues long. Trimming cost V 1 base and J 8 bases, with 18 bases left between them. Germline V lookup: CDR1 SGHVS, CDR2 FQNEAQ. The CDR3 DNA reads TGTGCCAGCAGCTTAGATCGACGGGGGCGGTGGGATTCACCCCTCCACTTT. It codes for CASSLDRRGRWDSPLHF.

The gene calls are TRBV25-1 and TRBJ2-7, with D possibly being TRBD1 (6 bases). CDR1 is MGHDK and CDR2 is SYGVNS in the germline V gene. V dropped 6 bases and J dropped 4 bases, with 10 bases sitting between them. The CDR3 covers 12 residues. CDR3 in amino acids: CASSSGVYEQYF. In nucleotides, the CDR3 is TGTGCCAGCAGCTCAGGGGTTTACGAGCAGTACTTC.